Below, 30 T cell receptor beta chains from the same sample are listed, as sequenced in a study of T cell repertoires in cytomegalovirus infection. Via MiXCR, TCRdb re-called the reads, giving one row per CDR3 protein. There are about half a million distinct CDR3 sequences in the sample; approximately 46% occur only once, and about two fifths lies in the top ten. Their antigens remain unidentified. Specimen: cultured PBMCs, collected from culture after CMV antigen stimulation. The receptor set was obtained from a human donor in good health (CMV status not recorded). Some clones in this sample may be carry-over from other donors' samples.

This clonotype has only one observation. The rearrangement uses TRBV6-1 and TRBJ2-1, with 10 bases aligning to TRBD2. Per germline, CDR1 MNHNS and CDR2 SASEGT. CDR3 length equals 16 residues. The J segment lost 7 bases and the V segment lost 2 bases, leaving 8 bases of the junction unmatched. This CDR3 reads CASSEKGLAGVNEQFF. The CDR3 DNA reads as TGTGCCAGCAGTGAAAAGGGGCTAGCGGGAGTTAATGAGCAGTTCTTC.

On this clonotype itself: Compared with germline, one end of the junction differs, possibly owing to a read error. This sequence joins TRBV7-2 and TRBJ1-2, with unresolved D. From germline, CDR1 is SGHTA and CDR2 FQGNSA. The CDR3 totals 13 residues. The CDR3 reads CVSSLQTAYGYTF. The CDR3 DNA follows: TGTGTCAGCAGCTTACAAACAGCTTATGGCTACACCTTC.

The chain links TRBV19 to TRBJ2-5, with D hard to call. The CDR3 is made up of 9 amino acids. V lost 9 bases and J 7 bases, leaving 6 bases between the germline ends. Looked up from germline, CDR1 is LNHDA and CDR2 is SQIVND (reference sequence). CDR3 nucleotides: TGTGCCAGACGTGGGACCCAGTACTTC. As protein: CARRGTQYF.

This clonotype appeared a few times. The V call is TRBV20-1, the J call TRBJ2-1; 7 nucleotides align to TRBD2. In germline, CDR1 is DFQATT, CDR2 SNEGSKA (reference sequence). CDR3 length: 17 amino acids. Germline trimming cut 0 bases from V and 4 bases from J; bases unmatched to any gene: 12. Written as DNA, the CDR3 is TGCAGTGCTAGAGATTCGGCCGGGACTATACTATACAATGAGCAGTTCTTC. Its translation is CSARDSAGTILYNEQFF.

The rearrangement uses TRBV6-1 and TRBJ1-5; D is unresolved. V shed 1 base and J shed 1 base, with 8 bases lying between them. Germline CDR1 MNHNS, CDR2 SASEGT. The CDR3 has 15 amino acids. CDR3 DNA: TGTGCCAGCAGTGAAGGCGGTTTGAGCAATCAGCCCCAGCATTTT. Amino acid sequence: CASSEGGLSNQPQHF.

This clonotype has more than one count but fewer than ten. CDR3 residues: CASSSWGRGAGGIYNEQFF. The CDR3 region has the DNA TGTGCCAGCAGCTCCTGGGGGCGGGGAGCGGGAGGGATCTACAATGAGCAGTTCTTC. This rearrangement joins TRBV7-2 to TRBJ2-1, with 10 positions matching TRBD2. The length of the CDR3 is 19 residues. Trimming removed 4 bases from V and 3 bases from J; junction bases left unmatched: 15. Germline V CDR1 and CDR2: SGHTA, FQGNSA. The whole variable domain, remainder taken from reference TRBV7-2 and TRBJ2-1, is GAGVSQSPSNKVTEKGKDVELRCDPISGHTALYWYRQSLGQGLEFLIYFQGNSAPDKSGLPSDRFSAERTGGSVSTLTIQRTQQEDSAVYLCASSSWGRGAGGIYNEQFFGPGTRLTVL.

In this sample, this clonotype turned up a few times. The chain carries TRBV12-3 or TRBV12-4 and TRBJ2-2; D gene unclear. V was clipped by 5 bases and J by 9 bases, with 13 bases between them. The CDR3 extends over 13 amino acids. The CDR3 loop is CASSDFPSRELFF. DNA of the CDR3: TGTGCCAGCAGTGACTTCCCATCGAGGGAGCTGTTTTTT.

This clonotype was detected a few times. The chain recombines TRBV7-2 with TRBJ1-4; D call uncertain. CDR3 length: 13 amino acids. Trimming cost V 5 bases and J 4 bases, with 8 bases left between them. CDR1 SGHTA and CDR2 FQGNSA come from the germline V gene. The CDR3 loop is CASSPGSNEKLFF. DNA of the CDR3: TGTGCCAGCAGCCCGGGCAGTAATGAAAAACTGTTTTTT.

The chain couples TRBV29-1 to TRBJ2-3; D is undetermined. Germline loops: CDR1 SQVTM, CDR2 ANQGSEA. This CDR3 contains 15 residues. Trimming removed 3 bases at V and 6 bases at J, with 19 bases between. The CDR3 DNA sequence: TGCAGCGTTGATTCGTACAGATACCAAGGGGATACGCAGTATTTT. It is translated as CSVDSYRYQGDTQYF.

Written as DNA, the CDR3 is TGTGCCAGCAGCTCCGGACTAGCGGGGGGTGTGCTGTATTTT. Amino acids: CASSSGLAGGVLYF. The chain carries TRBV5-4 and TRBJ2-3; 14 nucleotides match TRBD2. The germline V gene has CDR1 SGHNT and CDR2 YYREEE (reference sequence). Trimming at V came to 3 bases and at J to 14 bases, leaving 8 bases not matched to a gene. This CDR3 comprises 14 residues.

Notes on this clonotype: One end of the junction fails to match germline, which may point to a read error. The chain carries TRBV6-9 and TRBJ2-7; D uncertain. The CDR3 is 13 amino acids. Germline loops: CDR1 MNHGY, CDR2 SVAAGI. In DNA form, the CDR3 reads TGTGCCAGCAGTTATTCTTGGTGTCAGACGGTCGACTTC. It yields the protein CASSYSWCQTVDF.

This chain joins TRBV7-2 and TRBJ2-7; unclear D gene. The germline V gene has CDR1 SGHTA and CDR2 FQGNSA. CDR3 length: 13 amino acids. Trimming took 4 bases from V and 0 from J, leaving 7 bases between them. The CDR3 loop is CASSSSHSYEQYF. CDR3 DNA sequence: TGTGCCAGCAGCTCCTCCCACTCCTACGAGCAGTACTTC.

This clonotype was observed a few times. The CDR3 here is CATSSGDRAGNQPQHF. The CDR3 nucleotides are TGTGCCACCAGTTCGGGGGACAGGGCCGGCAATCAGCCCCAGCATTTT. V gene TRBV15 combines with J gene TRBJ1-5, with 9 bases aligning to TRBD1. The CDR3 has 16 amino acids. The V segment lost 6 bases and the J segment 2 bases; nucleotides outside the gene matches: 8. CDR1 and CDR2 (germline): LNHNV, YYDKDF (reference sequence).

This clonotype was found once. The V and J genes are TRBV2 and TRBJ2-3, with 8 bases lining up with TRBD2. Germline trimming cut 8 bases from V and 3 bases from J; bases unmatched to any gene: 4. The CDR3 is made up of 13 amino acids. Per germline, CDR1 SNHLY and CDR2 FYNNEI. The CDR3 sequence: CASRGGPTDTQYF. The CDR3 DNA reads TGTGCCAGCCGGGGGGGACCTACAGATACGCAGTATTTT.

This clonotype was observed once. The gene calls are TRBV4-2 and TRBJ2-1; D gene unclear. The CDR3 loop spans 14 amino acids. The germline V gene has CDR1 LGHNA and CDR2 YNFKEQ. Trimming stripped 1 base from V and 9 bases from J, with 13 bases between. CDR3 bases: TGTGCCAGCAGCCAAGGAATGATAACCAGTGAGCAGTTCTTC. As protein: CASSQGMITSEQFF.

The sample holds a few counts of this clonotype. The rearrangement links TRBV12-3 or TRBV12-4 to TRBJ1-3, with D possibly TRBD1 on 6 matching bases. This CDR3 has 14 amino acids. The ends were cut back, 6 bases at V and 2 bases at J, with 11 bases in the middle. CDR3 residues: CASSPGVPGNTIYF. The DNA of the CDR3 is TGTGCCAGCAGCCCAGGGGTACCTGGAAACACCATATATTTT.

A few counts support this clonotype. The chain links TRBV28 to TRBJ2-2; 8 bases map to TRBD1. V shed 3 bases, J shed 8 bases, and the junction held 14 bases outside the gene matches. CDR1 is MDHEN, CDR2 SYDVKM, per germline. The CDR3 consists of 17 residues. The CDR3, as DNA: TGTGCCAGCAGTTTGCTTGCCTCCAGGGGGCCTAGAGGGGAGCTGTTTTTT. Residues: CASSLLASRGPRGELFF.

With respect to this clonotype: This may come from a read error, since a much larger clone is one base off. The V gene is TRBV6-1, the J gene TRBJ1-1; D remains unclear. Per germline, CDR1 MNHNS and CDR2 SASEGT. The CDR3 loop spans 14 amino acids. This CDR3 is CPSSELKVGTEAFF. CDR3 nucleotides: TGTCCCAGCAGTGAACTAAAGGTCGGCACTGAAGCTTTCTTT.

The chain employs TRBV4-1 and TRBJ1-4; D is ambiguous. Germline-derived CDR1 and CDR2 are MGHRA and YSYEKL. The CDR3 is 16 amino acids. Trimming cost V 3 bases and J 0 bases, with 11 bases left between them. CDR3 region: CASSQRTGSTNEKLFF. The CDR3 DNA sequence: TGCGCCAGCAGCCAGCGGACCGGTTCAACTAATGAAAAACTGTTTTTT.

The CDR3 sequence: CASSGTADTEAFF. The CDR3 coding sequence is TGTGCCTCCTCGGGGACGGCTGACACTGAAGCTTTCTTT. The chain combines TRBV10-3 with TRBJ1-1; tentative D call: TRBD1 (5 bases). CDR1 ENHRY and CDR2 SYGVKD come from the germline V gene. Trimming took 11 bases from V and 3 from J, leaving 16 bases between them. CDR3 length: 13 amino acids.

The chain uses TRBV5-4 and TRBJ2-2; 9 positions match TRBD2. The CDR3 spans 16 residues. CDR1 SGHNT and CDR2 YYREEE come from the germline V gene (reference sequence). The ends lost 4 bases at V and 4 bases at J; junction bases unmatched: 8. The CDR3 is CASSPSGRSITGELFF. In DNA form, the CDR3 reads TGTGCCAGCAGCCCCAGCGGGAGGAGTATCACCGGGGAGCTGTTTTTT.

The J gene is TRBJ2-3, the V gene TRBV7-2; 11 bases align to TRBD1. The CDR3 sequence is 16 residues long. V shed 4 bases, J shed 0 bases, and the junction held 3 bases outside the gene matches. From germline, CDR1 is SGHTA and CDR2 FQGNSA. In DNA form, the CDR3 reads TGTGCCAGCAGCTCCGGGACAGGGGGTAGCACAGATACGCAGTATTTT. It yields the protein CASSSGTGGSTDTQYF.

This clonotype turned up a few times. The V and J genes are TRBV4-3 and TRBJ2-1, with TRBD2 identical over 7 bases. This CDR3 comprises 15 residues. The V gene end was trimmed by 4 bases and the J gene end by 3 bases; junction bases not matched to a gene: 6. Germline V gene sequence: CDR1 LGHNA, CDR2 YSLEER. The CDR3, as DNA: TGCGCCAGCAGCCGGCGGGGGAGGGGCTACAATGAGCAGTTCTTC. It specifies CASSRRGRGYNEQFF.

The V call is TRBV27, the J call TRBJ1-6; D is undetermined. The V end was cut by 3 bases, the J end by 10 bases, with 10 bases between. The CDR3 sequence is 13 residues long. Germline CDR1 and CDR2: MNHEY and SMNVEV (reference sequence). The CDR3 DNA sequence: TGTGCCAGCAGTTTTAGACCCAACTCACCCCTCCACTTT. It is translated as CASSFRPNSPLHF.

The CDR3 protein is CASSSTDRVLNSPLHF. As DNA, the CDR3 is TGTGCCAGCAGCTCCACGGACAGGGTACTTAATTCACCCCTCCACTTT. This chain links TRBV7-6 with TRBJ1-6; 8 bases are shared with TRBD1. The V and J ends lost 4 bases and 6 bases, in that order; junction bases with no gene match: 8. The CDR3 extends over 16 amino acids. Germline values: CDR1 SGHVS, CDR2 FNYEAQ.

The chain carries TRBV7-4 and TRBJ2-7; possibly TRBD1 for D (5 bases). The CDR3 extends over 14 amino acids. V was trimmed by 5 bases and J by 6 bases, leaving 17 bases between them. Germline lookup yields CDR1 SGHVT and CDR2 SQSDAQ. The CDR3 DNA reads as TGTGCCAGCAGCCGTTCCTCCGACAGTCTCGAGCAGTACTTC. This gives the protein CASSRSSDSLEQYF.

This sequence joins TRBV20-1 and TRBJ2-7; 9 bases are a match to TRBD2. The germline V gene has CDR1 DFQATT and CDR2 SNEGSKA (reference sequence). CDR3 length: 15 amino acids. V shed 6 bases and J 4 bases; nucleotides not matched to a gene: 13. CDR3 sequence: CSACSLAGLGYEQYF. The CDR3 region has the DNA TGCAGTGCCTGTTCCCTAGCGGGACTGGGGTACGAGCAGTACTTC.

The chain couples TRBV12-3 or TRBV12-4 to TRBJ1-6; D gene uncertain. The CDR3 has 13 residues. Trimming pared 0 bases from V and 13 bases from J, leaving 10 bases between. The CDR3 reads CASSLAGLGPLHF. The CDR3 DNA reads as TGTGCCAGCAGTTTAGCAGGGCTCGGGCCCCTCCACTTT.

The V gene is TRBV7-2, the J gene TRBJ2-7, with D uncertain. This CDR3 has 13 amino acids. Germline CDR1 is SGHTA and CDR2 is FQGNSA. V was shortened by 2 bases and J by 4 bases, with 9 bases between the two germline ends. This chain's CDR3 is CASSLRHGYEQYF. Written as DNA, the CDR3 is TGTGCCAGCAGCTTACGCCATGGTTACGAGCAGTACTTC. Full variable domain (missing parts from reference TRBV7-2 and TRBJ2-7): GAGVSQSPSNKVTEKGKDVELRCDPISGHTALYWYRQSLGQGLEFLIYFQGNSAPDKSGLPSDRFSAERTGGSVSTLTIQRTQQEDSAVYLCASSLRHGYEQYFGPGTRLTVT.

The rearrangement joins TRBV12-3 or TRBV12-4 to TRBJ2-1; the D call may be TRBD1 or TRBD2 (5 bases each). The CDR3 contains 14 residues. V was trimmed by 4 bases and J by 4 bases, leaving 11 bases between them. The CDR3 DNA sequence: TGTGCCAGCAGTTCCAGGGACGTTTACAATGAGCAGTTCTTC. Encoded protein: CASSSRDVYNEQFF.